This T cell receptor (beta chain) came from a study of blood T cell repertoires in COVID-19. Study as a whole: From T cells, B-cell-depleted T cells, or PBMCs came the material, which was cDNA or gDNA.

This CDR3 comprises 13 residues. Trimming pared 2 bases from V and 2 bases from J, leaving 6 bases between. The germline V gene encodes CDR1 MDHEN and CDR2 SYDVKM. TCRdb's table, derived via immunoSEQ multiplex PCR, lists solely in-frame clones and lacks some. The table lists about 190,000 clones, about three quarters of them singletons. This clone was recorded a few times. Other nucleotide sequences from this sample produce the same CDR3. Material: peripheral blood. The chain is built from TRBV28 and TRBJ1-2; tentatively, D is TRBD1 (6 bases). The origin of this receptor is a woman older than 75 with active or convalescent COVID-19. CDR3 region: CASSLTGNYGYTF. Here the CDR3 DNA reads TGTGCCAGCAGTTTAACAGGGAACTATGGCTACACCTTC.